The source of this T cell receptor beta chain is a study of control samples from healthy donors and cancer patients. Measured with immunoSEQ multiplex PCR; TCRdb has only the in-frame clones, and not every one. The repertoire holds about 160,000 clones, with 92% as singletons. CDR1 and CDR2 (germline): WNHNN, SYGVQD (reference sequence). Trimming took off 8 bases at V and 2 bases at J, with 17 bases between the two ends. CDR3 size: 15 residues. J is TRBJ2-3 and V is TRBV10-1; D ambiguous. Material: blood. This receptor was identified in a woman in her twenties or thirties in good health. CDR3 sequence (DNA): TGCGCCAGCTCTCTGGACCCAAAGACCACAGATACGCAGTATTTT. Translated, it gives CASSLDPKTTDTQYF.